The 18 T cell receptor beta chains given below trace back to one sample, sequenced in a study of response to subunit inactivated influenza vaccine. MiXCR was run by TCRdb on the RT-PCR reads, yielding one entry per CDR3 protein. The sample holds more than 550,000 distinct CDR3 sequences; 10% to 12% are singletons and the top ten take around 10%. The same sample was also used in a study of T cells expressing NK-cell markers. From that report: UMIs were included in TCR beta cDNA generated by 5'RACE template switching.

The sequencing here drew on PBMCs from blood, taken on the day of vaccination. The receptors derive from a man between 50 and 59 years old who received an inactivated influenza vaccine.

In this sample, this clonotype turned up a few times. This rearrangement joins TRBV10-3 to TRBJ2-2; the match to TRBD1 covers 7 bases. This CDR3 is built from 14 residues. Germline CDR1 and CDR2: ENHRY and SYGVKD. Unmatched junction bases numbered 2, after V lost 7 bases and J lost 0 bases. Here the CDR3 reads CAITGQTNTGELFF. Written as DNA, the CDR3 is TGTGCCATCACGGGACAGACGAACACCGGGGAGCTGTTTTTT.

This chain links TRBV3-1 with TRBJ2-1; D not resolved. The germline V gene has CDR1 LGHDT and CDR2 YNNKEL (reference sequence). The CDR3 has 11 residues. V was trimmed by 6 bases and J by 6 bases, leaving 6 bases between them. CDR3 sequence reads: CASRAINEQFF. In DNA, the CDR3 is TGTGCCAGCAGAGCCATCAATGAGCAGTTCTTC.

This sequence joins TRBV14 and TRBJ2-2; D not certain. The CDR3 is made up of 14 amino acids. Germline V gene data show CDR1 as SGHDN and CDR2 as FVKESK. Trimming cost V 4 bases and J 2 bases, with 8 bases left between them. The CDR3 loop reads CASSPSRNTGELFF. The CDR3 DNA sequence: TGTGCCAGCAGCCCCTCGCGAAACACCGGGGAGCTGTTTTTT.

This clonotype was recorded a few times. The chain is built from TRBV20-1 and TRBJ2-7, with a possible D match to TRBD1 (8 bases). V was cut by 0 bases and J by 3 bases, with 18 bases left in between. Germline V gene data show CDR1 as DFQATT and CDR2 as SNEGSKA (reference sequence). This CDR3 has 16 amino acids. Here the CDR3 DNA reads TGCAGTGCTAGAGATTTTCGAACAGGGGGGGACTACGAGCAGTACTTC. Protein: CSARDFRTGGDYEQYF.

This clonotype turned up a few times. The chain carries TRBV6-1 and TRBJ1-1; TRBD1 matches at 9 bases. Looked up from germline, CDR1 is MNHNS and CDR2 is SASEGT. The CDR3 length is 16 residues. The J segment lost 0 bases and the V segment lost 5 bases, leaving 7 bases of the junction unmatched. CDR3: CASSMDRGDMNTEAFF. CDR3 bases: TGTGCCAGCAGTATGGACAGGGGAGATATGAACACTGAAGCTTTCTTT.

The chain is built from TRBV6-1 and TRBJ2-1; tentative D call: TRBD1 (6 bases). V was pared by 6 bases and J by 2 bases, with 14 bases between. CDR1 and CDR2 (germline): MNHNS, SASEGT. The CDR3 sequence is 15 residues long. CDR3 residues: CASRKKQGTYNEQFF. The CDR3 DNA sequence: TGTGCCAGCAGGAAGAAACAGGGAACCTACAATGAGCAGTTCTTC.

This rearrangement joins TRBV6-2 or TRBV6-3 to TRBJ1-6; D uncertain. Germline V lookup: CDR1 MNHEY, CDR2 SVGEGT. V was shortened by 2 bases and J by 2 bases, with 10 bases between the two germline ends. This CDR3 region has 16 residues. The CDR3 here is CASSYPPRTYNSPLHF. CDR3 in DNA: TGTGCCAGCAGTTACCCACCTCGGACCTATAATTCACCCCTCCACTTT.

The CDR3: CASSFREGAFYGYTF. The DNA for the CDR3 is TGTGCCAGCAGCTTTCGTGAAGGGGCCTTTTATGGCTACACCTTC. This chain connects TRBV7-2 to TRBJ1-2; D is perhaps TRBD1 (5 bases). CDR3 length: 15 amino acids. Germline values: CDR1 SGHTA, CDR2 FQGNSA. V was trimmed by 3 bases and J by 5 bases, leaving 16 bases between them.

This clonotype was seen more than once but under ten times. V is TRBV7-8 and J is TRBJ2-7; D is possibly TRBD2 (5 bases). The germline V gene has CDR1 SGHVS and CDR2 FQNEAQ. This CDR3 contains 14 residues. The V and J ends lost 5 bases and 5 bases respectively, with 16 bases between them. The DNA of the CDR3 is TGTGCCAGCAGCGGAGGCAGATTCCTAAACGAGCAGTACTTC. This codes for CASSGGRFLNEQYF.

The chain carries TRBV10-3 and TRBJ2-7, with D possibly matching TRBD2 (6 bases). Trimming left V 3 bases short and J 2 bases short, with 11 bases between. The CDR3 has 14 amino acids. Germline V lookup: CDR1 ENHRY, CDR2 SYGVKD. CDR3 residues: CAISDPGATYEQYF. The CDR3 region has the DNA TGTGCCATCAGTGACCCGGGAGCGACCTACGAGCAGTACTTC.

The sample holds a few counts of this clonotype. V usage is TRBV11-1 and J usage is TRBJ2-3; TRBD2 matches 10 bases. The germline CDR1 and CDR2 sequences are SGHAT and FQDESV (reference sequence). This CDR3 contains 21 residues. J was trimmed by 6 bases and V by 5 bases; bases with no gene match: 26. CDR3 sequence reads: CASSPRSLLAGVGGLADTQYF. The CDR3 region has the DNA TGTGCCAGCAGCCCTCGCTCCCTCCTAGCGGGAGTTGGAGGGTTAGCGGATACGCAGTATTTT.

This clonotype has just a few counts. The V gene is TRBV5-1, the J gene TRBJ2-1; the D gene is possibly TRBD1 (7 bases). Germline lookup yields CDR1 SGHRS and CDR2 YFSETQ. The CDR3 totals 13 residues. Trimming shortened V by 4 bases and J by 5 bases, and 10 bases separated the two germline ends. CDR3: CASSAGQNNEQFF. The CDR3 DNA reads as TGCGCCAGCAGCGCGGGACAGAACAATGAGCAGTTCTTC.

The table lists this clonotype with a few counts. The V call is TRBV5-5, the J call TRBJ1-4; possibly TRBD1 for D (5 bases). The CDR3 runs 15 residues. V was clipped by 3 bases and J by 0 bases, with 9 bases between them. The germline gives CDR1 SGHKS, CDR2 YYEKEE (reference sequence). The CDR3 sequence: CASSWGASTNEKLFF. Written as DNA, the CDR3 is TGTGCCAGCAGCTGGGGCGCGTCAACTAATGAAAAACTGTTTTTT.

The chain couples TRBV6-2 or TRBV6-3 to TRBJ1-2; weak D call: TRBD1 (5 bases). V was cut by 7 bases and J by 5 bases, with 17 bases left in between. Germline CDR1 reads MNHEY; CDR2 reads SVGEGT. The CDR3 contains 14 residues. CDR3 sequence: CASNRDGGRYGYTF. DNA of the CDR3: TGTGCCAGCAACCGGGACGGCGGGCGTTATGGCTACACCTTC.

J is TRBJ1-3 and V is TRBV15; D remains ambiguous. The CDR3 loop spans 18 amino acids. Germline V gene data show CDR1 as LNHNV and CDR2 as YYDKDF (reference sequence). V was clipped by 1 base and J by 0 bases, with 16 bases between them. CDR3 sequence reads: CATSRGVQDSYSGNTIYF. In DNA, the CDR3 is TGTGCCACCAGCAGAGGTGTGCAGGACTCATACTCTGGAAACACCATATATTTT.

This clonotype was detected ten times or more. The gene calls are TRBV5-1 and TRBJ1-2; unclear D gene. Trimming shortened V by 5 bases and J by 2 bases, and 10 bases separated the two germline ends. In germline, CDR1 is SGHRS, CDR2 YFSETQ. The CDR3 extends over 13 amino acids. The CDR3 is CASRDQENYGYTF. For the CDR3, the DNA is TGCGCCAGCAGGGATCAGGAGAACTATGGCTACACCTTC.

This clonotype has a count of ten or more. The chain couples TRBV9 to TRBJ2-1, with 8 bases fitting TRBD1. The V gene's germline CDR1 is SGDLS and CDR2 YYNGEE. V lost 2 bases, J lost 2 bases, and 3 bases stayed unmatched. This CDR3 is built from 15 residues. CDR3 nucleotides: TGTGCCAGCAGCGTTGGACAGGGCCCCTACAATGAGCAGTTCTTC. Translating it yields CASSVGQGPYNEQFF.

The rearrangement joins TRBV3-1 to TRBJ2-3; 9 bases agree with TRBD2. CDR1 LGHDT and CDR2 YNNKEL come from the germline V gene (reference sequence). This CDR3 comprises 19 residues. J was trimmed by 6 bases and V by 0 bases; bases with no gene match: 16. This CDR3 is CASSQEEAGGLINWDTQYF. The CDR3 DNA reads as TGTGCCAGCAGCCAAGAGGAAGCGGGGGGCCTCATAAATTGGGATACGCAGTATTTT.